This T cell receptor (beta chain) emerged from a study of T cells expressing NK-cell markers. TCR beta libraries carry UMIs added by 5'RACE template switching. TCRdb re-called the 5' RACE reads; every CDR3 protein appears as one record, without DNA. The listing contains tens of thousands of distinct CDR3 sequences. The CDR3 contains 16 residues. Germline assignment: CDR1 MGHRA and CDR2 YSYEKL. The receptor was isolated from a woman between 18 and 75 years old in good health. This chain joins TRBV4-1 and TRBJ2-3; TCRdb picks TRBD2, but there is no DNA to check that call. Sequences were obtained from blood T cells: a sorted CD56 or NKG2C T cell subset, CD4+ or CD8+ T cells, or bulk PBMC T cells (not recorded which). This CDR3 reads CASSLYSGGATDTQYF.